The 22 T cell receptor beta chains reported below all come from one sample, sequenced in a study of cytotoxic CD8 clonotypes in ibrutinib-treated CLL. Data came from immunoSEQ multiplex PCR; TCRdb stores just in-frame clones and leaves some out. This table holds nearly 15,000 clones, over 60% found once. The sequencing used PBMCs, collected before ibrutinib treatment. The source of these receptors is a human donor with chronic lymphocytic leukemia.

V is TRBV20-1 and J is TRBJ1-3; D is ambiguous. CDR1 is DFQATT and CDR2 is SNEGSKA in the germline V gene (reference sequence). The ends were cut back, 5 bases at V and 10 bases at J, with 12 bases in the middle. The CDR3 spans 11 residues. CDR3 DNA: TGCAGTGCTGCCCGCCTGGGAACCATATATTTT. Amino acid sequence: CSAARLGTIYF.

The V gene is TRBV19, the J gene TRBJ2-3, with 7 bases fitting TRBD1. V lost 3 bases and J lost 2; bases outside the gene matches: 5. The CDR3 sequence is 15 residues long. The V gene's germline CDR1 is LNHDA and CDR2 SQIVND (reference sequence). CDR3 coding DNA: TGTGCCAGTAGTATTGGGGACAGACCCACAGATACGCAGTATTTT. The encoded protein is CASSIGDRPTDTQYF.

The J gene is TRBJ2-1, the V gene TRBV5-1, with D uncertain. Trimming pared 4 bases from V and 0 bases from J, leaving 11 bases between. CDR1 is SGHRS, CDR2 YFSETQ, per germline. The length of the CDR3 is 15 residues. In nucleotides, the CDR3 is TGCGCCAGCAGCCCTTCCTTGAGCTCCTACAATGAGCAGTTCTTC. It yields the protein CASSPSLSSYNEQFF. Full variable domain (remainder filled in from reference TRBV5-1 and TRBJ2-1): KAGVTQTPRYLIKTRGQQVTLSCSPISGHRSVSWYQQTPGQGLQFLFEYFSETQRNKGNFPGRFSGRQFSNSRSEMNVSTLELGDSALYLCASSPSLSSYNEQFFGPGTRLTVL.

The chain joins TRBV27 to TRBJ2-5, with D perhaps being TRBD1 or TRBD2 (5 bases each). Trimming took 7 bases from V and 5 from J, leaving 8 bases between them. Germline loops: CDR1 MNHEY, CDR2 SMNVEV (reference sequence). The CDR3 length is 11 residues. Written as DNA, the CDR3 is TGTGCCAGCAACTGGGGGGAGACCCAGTACTTC. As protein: CASNWGETQYF.

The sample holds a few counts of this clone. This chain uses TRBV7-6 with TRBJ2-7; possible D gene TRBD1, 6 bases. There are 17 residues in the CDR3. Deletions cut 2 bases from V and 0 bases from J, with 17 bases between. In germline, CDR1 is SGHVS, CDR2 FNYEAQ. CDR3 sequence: CASSLRTGQRCSYEQYV. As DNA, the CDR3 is TGTGCCAGCAGCTTAAGAACAGGACAGCGCTGCTCCTACGAGCAGTACGTC.

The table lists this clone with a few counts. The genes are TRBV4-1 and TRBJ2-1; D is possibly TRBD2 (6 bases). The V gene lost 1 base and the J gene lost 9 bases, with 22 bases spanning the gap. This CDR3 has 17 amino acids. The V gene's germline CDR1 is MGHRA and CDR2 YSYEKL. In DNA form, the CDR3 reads TGCGCCAGCAGCCAAGCCCTGGAGGGACCCGGTCATGGTGAGCAGTTCTTC. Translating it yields CASSQALEGPGHGEQFF.

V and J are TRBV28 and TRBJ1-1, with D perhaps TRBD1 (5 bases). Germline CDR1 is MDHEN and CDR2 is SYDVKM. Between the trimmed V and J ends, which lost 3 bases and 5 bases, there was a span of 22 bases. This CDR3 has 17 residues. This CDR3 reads CASSFTFLQGSETEAFF. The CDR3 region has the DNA TGTGCCAGCAGTTTTACCTTCCTGCAGGGCTCCGAGACTGAAGCTTTCTTT.

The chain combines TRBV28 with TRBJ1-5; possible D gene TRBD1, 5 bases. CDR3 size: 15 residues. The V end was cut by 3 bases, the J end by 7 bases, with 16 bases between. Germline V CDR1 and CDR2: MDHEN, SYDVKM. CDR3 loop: CASSFAPGVGQPQHF. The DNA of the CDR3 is TGTGCCAGCAGTTTTGCCCCGGGGGTGGGGCAGCCCCAGCATTTT. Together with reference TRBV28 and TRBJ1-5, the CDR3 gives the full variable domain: DVKVTQSSRYLVKRTGEKVFLECVQDMDHENMFWYRQDPGLGLRLIYFSYDVKMKEKGDIPEGYSVSREKKERFSLILESASTNQTSMYLCASSFAPGVGQPQHFGDGTRLSIL.

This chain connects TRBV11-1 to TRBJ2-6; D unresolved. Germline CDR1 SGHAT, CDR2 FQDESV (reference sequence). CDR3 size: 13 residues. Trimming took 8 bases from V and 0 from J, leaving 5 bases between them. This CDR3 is CASLRSGANVLTF. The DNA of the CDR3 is TGTGCCAGCCTGCGCTCTGGGGCCAACGTCCTGACTTTC.

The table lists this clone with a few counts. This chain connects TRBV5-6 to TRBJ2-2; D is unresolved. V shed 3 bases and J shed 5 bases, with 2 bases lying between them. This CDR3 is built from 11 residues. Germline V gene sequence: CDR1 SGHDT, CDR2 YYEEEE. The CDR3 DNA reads TGTGCCAGCAGCTCTACCGGGGAGCTGTTTTTT. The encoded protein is CASSSTGELFF.

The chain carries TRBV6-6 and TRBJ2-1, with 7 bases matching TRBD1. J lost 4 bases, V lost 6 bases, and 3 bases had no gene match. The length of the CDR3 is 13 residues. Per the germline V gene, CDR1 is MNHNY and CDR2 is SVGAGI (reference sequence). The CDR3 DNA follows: TGTGCCAGCAGACAGGGGCCGTACAATGAGCAGTTCTTC. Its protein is CASRQGPYNEQFF.

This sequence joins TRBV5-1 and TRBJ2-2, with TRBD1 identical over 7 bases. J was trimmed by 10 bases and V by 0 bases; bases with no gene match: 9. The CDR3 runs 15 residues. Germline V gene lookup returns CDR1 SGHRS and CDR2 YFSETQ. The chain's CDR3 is CASSLGQGMSVELFF. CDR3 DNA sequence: TGCGCCAGCAGCTTGGGACAGGGAATGTCCGTGGAGCTGTTTTTT.

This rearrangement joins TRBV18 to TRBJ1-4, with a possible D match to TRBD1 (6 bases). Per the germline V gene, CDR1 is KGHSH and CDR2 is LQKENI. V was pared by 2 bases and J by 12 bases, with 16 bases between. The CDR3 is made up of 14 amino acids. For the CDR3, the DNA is TGTGCCAGCTCACCATTGGCAGGGGCGAGTGAACTGTTTTTT. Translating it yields CASSPLAGASELFF.

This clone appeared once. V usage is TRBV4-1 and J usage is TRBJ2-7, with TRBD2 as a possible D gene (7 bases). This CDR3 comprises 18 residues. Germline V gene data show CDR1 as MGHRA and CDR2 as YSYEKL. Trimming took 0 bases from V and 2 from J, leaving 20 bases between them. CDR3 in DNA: TGCGCCAGCAGCCAAGACCCCGCGGGGGCGGGGGTTCCCTACGAGCAGTACGTC. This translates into CASSQDPAGAGVPYEQYV.

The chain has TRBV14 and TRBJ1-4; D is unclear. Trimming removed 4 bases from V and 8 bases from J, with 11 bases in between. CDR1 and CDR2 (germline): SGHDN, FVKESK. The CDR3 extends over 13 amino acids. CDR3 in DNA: TGTGCCAGCAGCCGAGAGCTCGGAGAAAAACTGTTTTTT. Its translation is CASSRELGEKLFF.

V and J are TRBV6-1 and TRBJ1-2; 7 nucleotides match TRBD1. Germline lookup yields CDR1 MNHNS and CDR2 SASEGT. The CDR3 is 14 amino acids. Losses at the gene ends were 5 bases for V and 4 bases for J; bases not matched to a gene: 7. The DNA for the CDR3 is TGTGCCAGCAGTACCCAGGGGGGCGGCTATGGCTACACCTTC. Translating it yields CASSTQGGGYGYTF.

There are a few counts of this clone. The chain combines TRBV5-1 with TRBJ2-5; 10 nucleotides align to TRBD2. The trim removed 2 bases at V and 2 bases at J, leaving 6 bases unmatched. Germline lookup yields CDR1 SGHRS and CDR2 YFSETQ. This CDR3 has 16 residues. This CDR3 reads CASSFPSGGLQETQYF. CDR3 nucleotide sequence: TGCGCCAGCAGCTTCCCTAGCGGGGGCCTTCAAGAGACCCAGTACTTC.

CDR3 nucleotides: TGTGCCACCAGCCCTAACAGGGTCGACTACGAGCAGTACTTC. The encoded protein is CATSPNRVDYEQYF. This rearrangement joins TRBV15 to TRBJ2-7, with D maybe TRBD1 (6 bases). Between the trimmed V and J ends, which lost 5 bases and 3 bases, there was a span of 14 bases. From germline, CDR1 is LNHNV and CDR2 YYDKDF (reference sequence). This CDR3 comprises 14 residues.

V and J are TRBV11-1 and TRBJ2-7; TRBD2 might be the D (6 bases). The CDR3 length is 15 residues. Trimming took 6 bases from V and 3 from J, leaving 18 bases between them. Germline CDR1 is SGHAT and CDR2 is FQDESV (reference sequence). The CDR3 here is CASRATGTGIYEQYF. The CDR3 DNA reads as TGTGCCAGCAGGGCAACCGGGACTGGAATCTACGAGCAGTACTTC.

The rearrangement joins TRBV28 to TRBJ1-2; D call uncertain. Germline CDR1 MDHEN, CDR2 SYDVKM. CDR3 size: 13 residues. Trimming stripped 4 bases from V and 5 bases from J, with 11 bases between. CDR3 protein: CASSYTAVYGYTF. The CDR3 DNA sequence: TGTGCCAGCAGTTACACAGCTGTATATGGCTACACCTTC.

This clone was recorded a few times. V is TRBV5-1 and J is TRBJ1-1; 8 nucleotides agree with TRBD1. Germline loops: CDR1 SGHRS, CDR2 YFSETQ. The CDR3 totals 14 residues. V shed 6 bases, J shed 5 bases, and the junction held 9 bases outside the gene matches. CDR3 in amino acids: CASNLGRGPTEAFF. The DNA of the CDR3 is TGCGCCAGCAACCTGGGCAGGGGGCCGACTGAAGCTTTCTTT.

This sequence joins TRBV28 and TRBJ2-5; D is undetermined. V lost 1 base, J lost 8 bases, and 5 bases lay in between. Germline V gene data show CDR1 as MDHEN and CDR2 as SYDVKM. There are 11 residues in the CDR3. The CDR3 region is CASSLYYTQYF. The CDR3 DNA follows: TGTGCCAGCAGTTTATATTACACCCAGTACTTC. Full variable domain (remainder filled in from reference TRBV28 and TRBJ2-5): DVKVTQSSRYLVKRTGEKVFLECVQDMDHENMFWYRQDPGLGLRLIYFSYDVKMKEKGDIPEGYSVSREKKERFSLILESASTNQTSMYLCASSLYYTQYFGPGTRLLVL.